The 7 T cell receptor beta chains presented below share a single source sample, sequenced in a study of cytotoxic CD8 clonotypes in ibrutinib-treated CLL. Sequenced by immunoSEQ multiplex PCR; TCRdb stores in-frame clones only, minus some. The data hold around 160,000 clones, with about 80% observed a single time. This specimen was PBMCs, taken after 12 months of ibrutinib treatment. These receptors came from a human donor with chronic lymphocytic leukemia.

V usage is TRBV5-1 and J usage is TRBJ2-6; TRBD1 agrees at 7 bases. The CDR3 extends over 19 amino acids. V was pared by 7 bases and J by 2 bases, with 18 bases of the junction left unmatched. From germline, CDR1 is SGHRS and CDR2 YFSETQ. The CDR3 sequence is CASSRTGTAGSTGANVLTF. The CDR3 DNA is TGCGCCAGCTCACGCACCGGGACAGCTGGTAGTACTGGGGCCAACGTCCTGACTTTC.

A note on this clone: Other nucleotide sequences in the sample specify the same CDR3. The chain uses TRBV19 and TRBJ1-5; D gene uncertain. The CDR3 sequence is 15 residues long. CDR1 is LNHDA, CDR2 SQIVND, per germline (reference sequence). V was trimmed by 1 base and J by 0 bases, leaving 7 bases between them. CDR3: CASSIGQPSNQPQHF. The DNA of the CDR3 is TGTGCCAGTAGTATAGGGCAGCCTAGCAATCAGCCCCAGCATTTT.

The genes are TRBV5-1 and TRBJ2-3; D possibly corresponds to TRBD2 (5 bases). The CDR3 totals 14 residues. Germline CDR1 and CDR2: SGHRS and YFSETQ. V was shortened by 3 bases and J by 5 bases, with 13 bases between the two germline ends. CDR3 sequence: CASSSEPEGDTQYF. The CDR3, as DNA: TGCGCCAGCAGCTCCGAACCCGAGGGAGATACGCAGTATTTT.

This chain links TRBV10-3 with TRBJ2-7; TRBD2 aligns across 12 bases. V was clipped by 6 bases and J by 8 bases; unmatched bases: 5. The CDR3 extends over 13 amino acids. Germline V gives CDR1 ENHRY, CDR2 SYGVKD. The CDR3 DNA sequence: TGTGCCATCAGCCTAGCGGGAGGGCCAAAGCAGTACTTC. It encodes CAISLAGGPKQYF.

The chain combines TRBV5-1 with TRBJ1-2; possibly TRBD1 for D (5 bases). V was clipped by 0 bases and J by 3 bases, with 15 bases between them. The CDR3 spans 16 residues. Germline V gene data show CDR1 as SGHRS and CDR2 as YFSETQ. The CDR3 reads CASSLVVGAVDYGYTF. The DNA for the CDR3 is TGCGCCAGCAGCTTGGTGGTAGGGGCGGTAGACTATGGCTACACCTTC. The full variable domain, completed using reference TRBV5-1 and TRBJ1-2, is KAGVTQTPRYLIKTRGQQVTLSCSPISGHRSVSWYQQTPGQGLQFLFEYFSETQRNKGNFPGRFSGRQFSNSRSEMNVSTLELGDSALYLCASSLVVGAVDYGYTFGSGTRLTVV.

This chain joins TRBV19 and TRBJ1-5; D gene uncertain. V lost 5 bases and J 9 bases, leaving 8 bases between the germline ends. Per germline, CDR1 LNHDA and CDR2 SQIVND (reference sequence). CDR3 length: 11 residues. The CDR3 DNA sequence: TGTGCCAGTAGTGCCTCGGGGCCCCAGCATTTT. This gives the protein CASSASGPQHF.

This rearrangement joins TRBV15 to TRBJ1-6; no clear D gene. This CDR3 has 16 residues. Germline-derived CDR1 and CDR2 are LNHNV and YYDKDF (reference sequence). Trimming cost V 0 bases and J 0 bases, with 6 bases left between them. The CDR3 reads CATSRELPSYNSPLHF. The CDR3 bases are TGTGCCACCAGCAGAGAGCTGCCCTCCTATAATTCACCCCTCCACTTT.